A selection of T cell receptor beta chains follows, all from one sample in a study of cytomegalovirus exposure and HLA in healthy donors. Libraries were prepared by immunoSEQ multiplex PCR; TCRdb keeps only in-frame clonotypes and omits some of them. The repertoire has some 150,000 clones, 50% to 75% of them found once; the top ten carry about 7.1%. Sequencing was performed on PBMCs. The receptors stem from a woman between 55 and 75 years old in good health and CMV-seropositive. Each CDR3 is given with its conserved first and last residue. D genes are given only for firm matches. Clone size is stated in some rows and not others, as once, few, many or a class when expanded.

V	J	size	D	DNA	CDR3
TRBV7-2	TRBJ2-2	NA	NA	TGTGCCAGCAGCTTATCCCCCAGGGGCACCGGGGAGCTGTTTTTT	CASSLSPRGTGELFF
TRBV6-1	TRBJ1-5	NA	NA	TGTGCCAGCAGTGAAGGGAAGGTATGGCAGGGATTGAGTCAGCCCCAGCATTTT	CASSEGKVWQGLSQPQHF
TRBV7-2	TRBJ2-3	NA	TRBD2	TGTGCCAGCAGCTTAGTCGGCGGCGGGAGGGCCGGAACAGATACGCAGTATTTT	CASSLVGGGRAGTDTQYF
TRBV4-1	TRBJ1-3	NA	NA	TGCGCCAGCAGCCAAGCGGGCTCTGGAAACACCATATATTTT	CASSQAGSGNTIYF
TRBV5-1	TRBJ2-3	NA	NA	TGCGCCAGCAGCTTGGGCGGTGGGACAGATACGCAGTATTTT	CASSLGGGTDTQYF
TRBV19	TRBJ2-6	once	TRBD1	TGTGCCAGTAGTATAGATGGGACAGGGACGTTCTCTGGGGCCAACGTCCTGACTTTC	CASSIDGTGTFSGANVLTF
TRBV5-1	TRBJ2-7	NA	TRBD2	TGCGCCAGCAGCTTGGGATCCGGGACTAGCTCCTACGAGCAGTACTTC	CASSLGSGTSSYEQYF
TRBV28	TRBJ2-6	NA	TRBD1	TGTGCCAGCAGTACCCCGACAGGGGTAGTTGCTGGGGCCAACGTCCTGACTTTC	CASSTPTGVVAGANVLTF
TRBV5-6	TRBJ2-7	NA	NA	TGTGCCAGCAGCTTACTTCCAAACCCCCTCGACGAGCAGTACTTC	CASSLLPNPLDEQYF
TRBV30	TRBJ2-3	NA	NA	TGTGCCTGGAGGCCAGGACTGGCGCGGGGAGATACGCAGTATTTT	CAWRPGLARGDTQYF
TRBV5-1	TRBJ2-7	few	TRBD1	TGCGCCAGCAGCCCCGGGACAGTTAGATCCTACGAGCAGTACTTC	CASSPGTVRSYEQYF
TRBV27	TRBJ2-3	NA	TRBD2	TGTGCCAGCAGTCGGAGACTAGCGGGAGGGCCTAGGACAGATACGCAGTATTTT	CASSRRLAGGPRTDTQYF
TRBV9	TRBJ2-5	few	NA	TGTGCCAGCAGCGTAGATCCGTCGGAGACCCAGTACTTC	CASSVDPSETQYF
TRBV10-3	TRBJ2-1	NA	NA	TGTGCCATCTCCGGGGTCCCCTACAATGAGCAGTTCTTC	CAISGVPYNEQFF
TRBV4-2	TRBJ2-1	once	TRBD2	TGTGCCAGCAGCCAAAGCTATACTAGCGGGCACAATGAGCAGTTCTTC	CASSQSYTSGHNEQFF
TRBV19	TRBJ2-4	once	NA	TGTGCCAGTAGTATTTTTAAAGGGAGGCTAGCCAAAAACATTCAGTACTTC	CASSIFKGRLAKNIQYF
TRBV2	TRBJ2-7	NA	TRBD2	TGTGCCAGCAGTGAATTAGCGGGCGGATCCTACGAGCAGTACTTC	CASSELAGGSYEQYF
TRBV30	TRBJ2-7	NA	NA	TGTGCCTGGAGTGGCCCCAGCTACGAGCAGTACTTC	CAWSGPSYEQYF
TRBV7-2	TRBJ2-7	once	TRBD2	TGTGCCAGCAGTCAAATTGTGGCTAGCGGGAGTCGCGAGCAGTACTTC	CASSQIVASGSREQYF
TRBV27	TRBJ2-7	NA	TRBD1	TGTGCCAGCAGTTTCGGGACAGGGGGCGCGGGGGAGCAGTACTTC	CASSFGTGGAGEQYF
TRBV4-3	TRBJ2-7	NA	TRBD1	TGCGCCAGCAGCCTTACCGGGACAGGAGTCTACGAGCAGTACTTC	CASSLTGTGVYEQYF
TRBV4-3	TRBJ2-1	NA	NA	TGCGCCAGCAGCCAGTTGAACACGAGGAGCTCCTACAATGAGCAGTTCTTC	CASSQLNTRSSYNEQFF
TRBV2	TRBJ1-5	NA	TRBD1	TGTGCCAGCAGTGAAATGGGGACAGGGGGCCAGCCCCAGCATTTT	CASSEMGTGGQPQHF
TRBV30	TRBJ2-7	NA	TRBD1	TGTGCCTGGAGTGTCGGGACAGGGGACGAGCAGTACTTC	CAWSVGTGDEQYF
TRBV6-5	TRBJ2-7	NA	TRBD1	TGTGCCAGCAGTATGACAGGGTACCCCTACGAGCAGTACTTC	CASSMTGYPYEQYF
TRBV2	TRBJ2-3	NA	NA	TGTGCCAGCAGTGAGAGTAGCGGACCTAGCACAGATACGCAGTATTTT	CASSESSGPSTDTQYF
TRBV28	TRBJ2-7	NA	NA	TGTGCCAGCAGGAATCCGGGACTCGCTACCTACGAGCAGTACTTC	CASRNPGLATYEQYF
TRBV7-2	TRBJ2-4	NA	TRBD1	TGTGCCAGCAGCCGCCAGACAGGGGAGTGGAACATTCAGTACTTC	CASSRQTGEWNIQYF